The entry below describes one T cell receptor (beta chain). The target antigen is unknown. The data stem from a study of long-term antiretroviral therapy in people with HIV. Findings and caveats of the study: Data on ART adherence, viral resistance or therapy changes were unavailable.

The CDR3 runs 14 residues. Germline values: CDR1 MDHEN, CDR2 SYDVKM. The V and J ends lost 5 bases and 3 bases respectively, with 11 bases between them. Investigators performed immunoSEQ version v3.0 at survey level. Assay: immunoSEQ multiplex PCR; the TCRdb copy retains only in-frame clones and omits some. The top ten clones hold 3.2% of a sample with 30,000 to 35,000 clones, around 79% of them seen once. The source material was unsorted PBMCs, sampled 1.9 years after starting antiretroviral therapy. This rearrangement joins TRBV28 to TRBJ1-5; D remains ambiguous. This TCR came from a man aged 18-30 years with HIV. DNA of the CDR3: TGTGCCAGCAGTCCACCCCAGGCCAATCAGCCCCAGCATTTT. Residues: CASSPPQANQPQHF.